This T cell receptor (beta chain) stems from a study of blood T cell repertoires in COVID-19. Background on the study: Samples of COVID-19 (acute and convalescent) were obtained from the United States, Italy and Spain. PBMCs, B-cell-depleted T cells, or T cells were the source of the cDNA or gDNA that made up the material.

During active infection, Seattle patients enrolled and were then monitored through disease. Repertoires were generated with immunoSEQ multiplex PCR, while TCRdb's copy carries only in-frame clones and drops some. The repertoire has approximately 300,000 clones, roughly 90% of them found once; the top ten carry more than 6%. What was sequenced was peripheral blood. The sequence was collected from a woman in her 30s with COVID-19, enrolled during active disease.

The CDR3 sequence is CASRGLAGHGGELFF. The CDR3 nucleotides read TGTGCCAGCCGCGGACTAGCTGGTCACGGCGGGGAGCTGTTTTTT. The J gene is TRBJ2-2, the V gene TRBV6-4, with TRBD2 matching 8 bases. Germline-derived CDR1 and CDR2 are MRHNA and SNTAGT. Trimming took 8 bases from V and 7 from J; bases not matched to a gene: 12. The CDR3 has 15 residues.